This paragraph reports one T cell receptor (beta chain). Its target is not known. Germline CDR1 MGHRA, CDR2 YSYEKL. This CDR3 comprises 11 residues. The V gene lost 0 bases and the J gene lost 7 bases, with 3 bases spanning the gap. The data were obtained in a study of T cell repertoires in cytomegalovirus infection. Broader study findings: Public TCR beta family frequency separated CMV-and-HLA carriers, including in an independent cohort.

Using its own MiXCR run on the reads, TCRdb lists one record per CDR3 protein. This table holds roughly 340,000 distinct CDR3 sequences, 25% to 35% found once. The gene calls are TRBV4-1 and TRBJ1-2, with D unresolved. The sample in question was cultured PBMCs, obtained from culture after CMV antigen stimulation. The source is a human donor in good health (CMV status not recorded). Some clones in this sample may be carry-over from other donors' samples. The CDR3 DNA follows: TGCGCCAGCAGCCAAGAGGGTGGCTACACCTTC. Its translation is CASSQEGGYTF.